This T cell receptor (beta chain) was observed in a study of T-cell memory formation after mild COVID-19. Study-level results: What remained unconfirmed was the SARS-CoV-2 specificity of second-wave clones peaking on day 37. For contracting clones, CD4+ ones sat mainly in CM and EM, CD8+ in EMRA.

This clonotype occurred a few times. Its antigen is undetermined. Libraries for TCRalpha and TCRbeta carried sample barcodes and unique molecular identifiers via 5'RACE. TCRdb reprocessed the 5' RACE reads via MiXCR and lists one record per CDR3 protein. The table lists hundreds of thousands of distinct CDR3 sequences, just under 20% of them singletons, with approximately 21% in the top ten. Source material: PBMCs or a T cell subset sorted from them (not recorded which). The clonotype originates from a man between 18 and 35 years old who had mild COVID-19 (a few samples of this study predate the infection). Cell type and time point are not known.

DNA of the CDR3: TGTGCCACCAGTGAACCTGCCAGGGAGGAGACCCAGTACTTC. Protein: CATSEPAREETQYF. This rearrangement joins TRBV24-1 to TRBJ2-5, with D perhaps TRBD1 or TRBD2 (5 bases each). Germline assignment: CDR1 KGHDR and CDR2 SFDVKD. V shed 4 bases and J shed 5 bases, with 13 bases lying between them. The CDR3 has 14 residues.